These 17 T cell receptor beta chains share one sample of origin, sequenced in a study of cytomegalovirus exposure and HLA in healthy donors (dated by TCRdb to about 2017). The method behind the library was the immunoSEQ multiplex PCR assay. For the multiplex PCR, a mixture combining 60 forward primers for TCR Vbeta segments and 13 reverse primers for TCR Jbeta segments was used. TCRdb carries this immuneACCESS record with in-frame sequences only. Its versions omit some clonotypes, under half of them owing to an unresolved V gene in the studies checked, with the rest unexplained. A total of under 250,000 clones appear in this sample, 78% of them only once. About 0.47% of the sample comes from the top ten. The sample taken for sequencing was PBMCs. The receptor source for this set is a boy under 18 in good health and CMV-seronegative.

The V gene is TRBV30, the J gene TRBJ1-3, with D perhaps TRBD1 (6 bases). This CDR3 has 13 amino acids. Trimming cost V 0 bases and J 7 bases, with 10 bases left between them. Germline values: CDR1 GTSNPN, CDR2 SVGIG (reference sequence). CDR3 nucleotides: TGTGCCTGGAGTGTGGTGCAGGGGAACACCATATATTTT. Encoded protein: CAWSVVQGNTIYF.

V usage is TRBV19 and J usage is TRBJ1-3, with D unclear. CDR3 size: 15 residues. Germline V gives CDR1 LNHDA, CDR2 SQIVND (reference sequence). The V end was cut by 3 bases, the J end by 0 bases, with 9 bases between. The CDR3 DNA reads TGTGCCAGTAGTATGGCGGGGAGCTCTGGAAACACCATATATTTT. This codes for CASSMAGSSGNTIYF.

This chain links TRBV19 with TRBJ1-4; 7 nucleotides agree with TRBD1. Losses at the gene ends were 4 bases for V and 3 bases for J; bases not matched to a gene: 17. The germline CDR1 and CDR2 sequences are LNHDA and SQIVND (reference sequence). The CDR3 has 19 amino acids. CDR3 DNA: TGTGCCAGTAGTAGAAACCGGGACAGCCCCTCTCGGGCTAATGAAAAACTGTTTTTT. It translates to CASSRNRDSPSRANEKLFF. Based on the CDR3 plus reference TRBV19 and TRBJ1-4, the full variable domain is DGGITQSPKYLFRKEGQNVTLSCEQNLNHDAMYWYRQDPGQGLRLIYYSQIVNDFQKGDIAEGYSVSREKKESFPLTVTSAQKNPTAFYLCASSRNRDSPSRANEKLFFGSGTQLSVL.

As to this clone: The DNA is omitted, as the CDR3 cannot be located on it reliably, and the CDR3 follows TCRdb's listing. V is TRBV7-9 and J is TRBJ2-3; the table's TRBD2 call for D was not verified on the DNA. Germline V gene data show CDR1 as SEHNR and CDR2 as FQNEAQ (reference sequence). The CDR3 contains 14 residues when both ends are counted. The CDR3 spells CASTSAGDMDTQYF.

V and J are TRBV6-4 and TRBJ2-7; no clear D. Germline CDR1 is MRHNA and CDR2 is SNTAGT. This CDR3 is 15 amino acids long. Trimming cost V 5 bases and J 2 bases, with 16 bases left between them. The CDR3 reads CASSQFPTPAYEQYF. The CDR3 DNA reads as TGTGCCAGCAGTCAATTCCCGACTCCTGCCTACGAGCAGTACTTC.

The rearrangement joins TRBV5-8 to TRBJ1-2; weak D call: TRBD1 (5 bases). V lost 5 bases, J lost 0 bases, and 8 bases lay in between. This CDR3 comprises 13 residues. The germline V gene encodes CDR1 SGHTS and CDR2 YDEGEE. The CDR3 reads CASRHRTNYGYTF. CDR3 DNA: TGTGCCAGCAGACACAGGACTAACTATGGCTACACCTTC.

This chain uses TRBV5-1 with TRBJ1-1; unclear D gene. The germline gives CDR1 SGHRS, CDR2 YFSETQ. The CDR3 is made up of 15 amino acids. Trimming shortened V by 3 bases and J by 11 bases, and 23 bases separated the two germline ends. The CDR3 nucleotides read TGCGCCAGCAGCTCTATACTACAAAGCGTCGGTGAGGCTTTCTTT. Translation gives CASSSILQSVGEAFF.

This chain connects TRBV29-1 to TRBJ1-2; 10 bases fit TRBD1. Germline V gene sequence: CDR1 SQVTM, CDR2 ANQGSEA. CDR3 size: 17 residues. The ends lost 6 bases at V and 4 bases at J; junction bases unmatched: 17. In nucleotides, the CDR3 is TGCAGCGTGAGGACCGGGACAGGGGAAGGATACAGCTATGGCTACACCTTC. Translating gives CSVRTGTGEGYSYGYTF.

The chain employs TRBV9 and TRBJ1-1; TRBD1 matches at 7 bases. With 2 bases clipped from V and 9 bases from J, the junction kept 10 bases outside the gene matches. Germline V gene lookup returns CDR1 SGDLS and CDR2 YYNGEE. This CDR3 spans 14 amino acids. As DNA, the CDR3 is TGTGCCAGCAGCGTGATAATACAGGGGTCCCAAGCTTTCTTT. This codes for CASSVIIQGSQAFF.

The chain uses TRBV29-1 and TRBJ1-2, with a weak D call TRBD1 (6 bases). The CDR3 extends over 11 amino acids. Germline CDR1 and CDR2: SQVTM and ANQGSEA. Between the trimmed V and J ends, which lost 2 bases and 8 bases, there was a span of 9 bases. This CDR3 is CSVETGIGYTF. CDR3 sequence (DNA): TGCAGCGTTGAAACAGGGATCGGCTACACCTTC. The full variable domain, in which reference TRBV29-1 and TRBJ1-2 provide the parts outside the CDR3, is SAVISQKPSRDICQRGTSLTIQCQVDSQVTMMFWYRQQPGQSLTLIATANQGSEATYESGFVIDKFPISRPNLTFSTLTVSNMSPEDSSIYLCSVETGIGYTFGSGTRLTVV.

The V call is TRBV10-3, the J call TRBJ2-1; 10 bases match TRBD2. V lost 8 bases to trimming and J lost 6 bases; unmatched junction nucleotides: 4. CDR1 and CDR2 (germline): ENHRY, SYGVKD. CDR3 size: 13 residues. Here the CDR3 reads CAILAGDGNEQFF. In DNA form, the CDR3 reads TGTGCCATCCTAGCGGGAGACGGCAATGAGCAGTTCTTC.

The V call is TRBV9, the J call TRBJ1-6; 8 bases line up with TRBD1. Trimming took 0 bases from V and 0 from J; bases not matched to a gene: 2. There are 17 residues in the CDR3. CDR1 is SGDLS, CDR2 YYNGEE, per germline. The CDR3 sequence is CASSVEDRDSYNSPLHF. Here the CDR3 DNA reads TGTGCCAGCAGCGTAGAGGACAGGGACTCCTATAATTCACCCCTCCACTTT.

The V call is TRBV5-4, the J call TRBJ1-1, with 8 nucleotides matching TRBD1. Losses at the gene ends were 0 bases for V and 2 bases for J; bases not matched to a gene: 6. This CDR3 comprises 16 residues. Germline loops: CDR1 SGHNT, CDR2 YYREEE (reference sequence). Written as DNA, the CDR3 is TGTGCCAGCAGCTTGGACAGGGGGAGCGATAACACTGAAGCTTTCTTT. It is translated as CASSLDRGSDNTEAFF.

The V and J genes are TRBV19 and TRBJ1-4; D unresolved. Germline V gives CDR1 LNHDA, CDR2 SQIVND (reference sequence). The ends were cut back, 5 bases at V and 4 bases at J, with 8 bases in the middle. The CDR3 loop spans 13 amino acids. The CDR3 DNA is TGTGCCAGTAGTGGTTCGGTTAATGAAAAACTGTTTTTT. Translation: CASSGSVNEKLFF. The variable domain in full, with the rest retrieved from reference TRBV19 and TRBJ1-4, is DGGITQSPKYLFRKEGQNVTLSCEQNLNHDAMYWYRQDPGQGLRLIYYSQIVNDFQKGDIAEGYSVSREKKESFPLTVTSAQKNPTAFYLCASSGSVNEKLFFGSGTQLSVL.

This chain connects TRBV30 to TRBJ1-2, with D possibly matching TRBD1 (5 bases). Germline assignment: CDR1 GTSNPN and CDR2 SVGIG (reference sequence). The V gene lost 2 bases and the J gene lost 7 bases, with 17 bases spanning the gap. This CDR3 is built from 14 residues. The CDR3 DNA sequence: TGTGCCTGGAGTAAGGGTAGCAGGGCATCTGGCTACACCTTC. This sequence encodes CAWSKGSRASGYTF.

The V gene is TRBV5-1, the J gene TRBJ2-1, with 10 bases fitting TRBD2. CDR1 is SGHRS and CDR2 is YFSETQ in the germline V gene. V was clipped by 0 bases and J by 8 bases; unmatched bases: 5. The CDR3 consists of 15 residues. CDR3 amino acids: CASSLAAGGPDEQFF. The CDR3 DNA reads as TGCGCCAGCAGCTTGGCAGCGGGGGGGCCCGATGAGCAGTTCTTC.

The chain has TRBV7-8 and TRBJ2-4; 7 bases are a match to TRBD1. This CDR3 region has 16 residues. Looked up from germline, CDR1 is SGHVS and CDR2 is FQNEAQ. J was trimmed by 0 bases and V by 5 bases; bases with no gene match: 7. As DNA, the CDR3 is TGTGCCAGCAGCCTATGGGACAGACTAGCCAAAAACATTCAGTACTTC. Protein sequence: CASSLWDRLAKNIQYF.